This T cell receptor (beta chain) was obtained from a study of T cell repertoires in aging, cancer and after chemotherapy. Study-level findings and limits: Untreated cancer patients had significantly lower blood TCR diversity than age-matched healthy donors. Rebound thymic output was suggested by rising median generation probability during chemotherapy in each cancer cohort.

This clonotype was detected a few times. The antigen remains unidentified. V lost 7 bases and J lost 5, with 17 bases in between. The length of the CDR3 is 14 residues. Germline V gene lookup returns CDR1 LNHDA and CDR2 SQIVND (reference sequence). Rearranged V-D-J TRB sequences were amplified with a mixed TRB-A/B primer pool. Via MiXCR, TCRdb re-called the multiplex PCR reads, giving one row per CDR3 protein. Of a few thousand distinct CDR3 sequences detected, around 35% appear once; the ten largest clones hold approximately 53%. Amplification of TCR beta used genomic DNA extracted from peripheral blood.

The sequence came from a human donor in good health. Source material: blood. The chain joins TRBV19 to TRBJ1-1; tentatively, D is TRBD1 (5 bases). CDR3 in DNA: TGTGCCAGTATGGATCCAGGGCTTATTACTGAAGCTTTCTTT. Protein product: CASMDPGLITEAFF.